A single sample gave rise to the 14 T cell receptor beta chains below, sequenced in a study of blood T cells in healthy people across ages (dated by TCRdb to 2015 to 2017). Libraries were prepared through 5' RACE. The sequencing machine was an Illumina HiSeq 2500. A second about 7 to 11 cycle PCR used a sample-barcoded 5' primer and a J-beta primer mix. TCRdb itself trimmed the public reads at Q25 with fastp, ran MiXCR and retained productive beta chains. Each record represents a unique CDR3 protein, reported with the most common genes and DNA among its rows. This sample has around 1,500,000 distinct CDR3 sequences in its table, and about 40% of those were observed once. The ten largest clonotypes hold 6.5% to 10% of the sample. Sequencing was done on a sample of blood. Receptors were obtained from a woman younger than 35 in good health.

DNA for the CDR3: TGTGCCAGCAGCTTATCGGACCAGCAGGGCACTGAAGCTTTCTTT. Translation gives CASSLSDQQGTEAFF. J is TRBJ1-1 and V is TRBV7-9, with D possibly matching TRBD1 (5 bases). CDR1 is SEHNR, CDR2 FQNEAQ, per germline (reference sequence). The CDR3 is 15 amino acids. The germline V and J ends were trimmed by 2 bases and 4 bases, with 14 bases remaining between them.

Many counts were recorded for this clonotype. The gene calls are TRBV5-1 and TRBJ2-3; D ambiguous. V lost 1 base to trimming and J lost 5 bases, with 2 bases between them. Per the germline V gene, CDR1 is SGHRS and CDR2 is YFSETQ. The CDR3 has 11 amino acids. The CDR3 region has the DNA TGCGCCAGCAGCTTGCAAGATACGCAGTATTTT. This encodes CASSLQDTQYF.

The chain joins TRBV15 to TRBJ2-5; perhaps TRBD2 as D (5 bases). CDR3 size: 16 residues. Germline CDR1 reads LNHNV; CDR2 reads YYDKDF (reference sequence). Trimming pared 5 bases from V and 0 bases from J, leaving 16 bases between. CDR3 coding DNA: TGTGCCACCAGCCCCATTGGATCCGGGGACCAAGAGACCCAGTACTTC. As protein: CATSPIGSGDQETQYF.

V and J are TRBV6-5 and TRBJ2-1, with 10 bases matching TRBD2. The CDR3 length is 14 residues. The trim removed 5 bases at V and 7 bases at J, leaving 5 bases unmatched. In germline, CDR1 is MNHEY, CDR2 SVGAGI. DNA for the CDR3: TGTGCCAGCAGTAAAGCGGGAGGGCCAAATGAGCAGTTCTTC. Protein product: CASSKAGGPNEQFF.

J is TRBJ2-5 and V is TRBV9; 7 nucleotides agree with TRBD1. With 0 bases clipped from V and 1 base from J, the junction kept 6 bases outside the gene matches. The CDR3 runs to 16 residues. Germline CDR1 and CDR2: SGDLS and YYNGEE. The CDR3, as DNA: TGTGCCAGCAGCGTAGGGGAACAGGGGATCCAAGAGACCCAGTACTTC. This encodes CASSVGEQGIQETQYF. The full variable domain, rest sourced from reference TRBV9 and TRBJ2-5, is DSGVTQTPKHLITATGQRVTLRCSPRSGDLSVYWYQQSLDQGLQFLIQYYNGEERAKGNILERFSAQQFPDLHSELNLSSLELGDSALYFCASSVGEQGIQETQYFGPGTRLLVL.

The CDR3, as DNA: TGTGCCAGCAGCAAGGGTCGGCCCGACAATGAGCAGTTCTTC. This encodes CASSKGRPDNEQFF. V and J are TRBV21-1 and TRBJ2-1. TRBV21-1 is designated a pseudogene. The CDR3 spans 14 residues.

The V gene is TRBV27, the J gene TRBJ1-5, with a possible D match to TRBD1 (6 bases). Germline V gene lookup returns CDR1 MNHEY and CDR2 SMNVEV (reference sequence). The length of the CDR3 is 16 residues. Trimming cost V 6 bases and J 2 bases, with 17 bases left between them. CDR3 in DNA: TGTGCCAGCAGCCCAAATGGACAGTGGGGCAATCAGCCCCAGCATTTT. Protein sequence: CASSPNGQWGNQPQHF.

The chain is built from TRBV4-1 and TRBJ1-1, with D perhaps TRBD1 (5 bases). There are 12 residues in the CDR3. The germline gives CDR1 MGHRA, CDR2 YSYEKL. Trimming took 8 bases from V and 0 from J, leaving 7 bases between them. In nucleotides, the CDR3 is TGCGCCAGCGAGGGGTTGAACACTGAAGCTTTCTTT. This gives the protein CASEGLNTEAFF.

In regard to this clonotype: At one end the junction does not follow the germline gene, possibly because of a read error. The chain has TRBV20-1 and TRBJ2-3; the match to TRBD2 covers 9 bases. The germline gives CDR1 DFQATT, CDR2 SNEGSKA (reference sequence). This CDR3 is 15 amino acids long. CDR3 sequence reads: CSARGTSAGTGTQYF. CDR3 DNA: TGCAGTGCTAGAGGGACTAGCGCTGGCACAGGTACGCAGTATTTT.

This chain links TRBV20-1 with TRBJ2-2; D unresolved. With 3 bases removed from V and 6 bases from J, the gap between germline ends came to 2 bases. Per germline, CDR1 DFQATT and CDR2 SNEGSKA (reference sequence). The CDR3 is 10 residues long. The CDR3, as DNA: TGCAGTGCTAGTGCCGGGGAGCTGTTTTTT. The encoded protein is CSASAGELFF.

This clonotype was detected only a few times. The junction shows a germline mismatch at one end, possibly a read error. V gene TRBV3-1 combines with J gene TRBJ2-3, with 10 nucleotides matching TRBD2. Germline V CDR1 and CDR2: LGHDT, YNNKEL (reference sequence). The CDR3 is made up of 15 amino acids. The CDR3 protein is CASRQAGGSVNTQYF. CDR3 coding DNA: TGTGCCAGCAGACAAGCGGGAGGGTCTGTGAATACGCAGTATTTT.

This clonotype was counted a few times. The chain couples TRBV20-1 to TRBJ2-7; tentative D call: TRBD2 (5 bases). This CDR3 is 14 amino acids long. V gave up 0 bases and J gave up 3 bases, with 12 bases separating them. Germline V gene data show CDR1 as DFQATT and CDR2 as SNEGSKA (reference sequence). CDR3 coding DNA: TGCAGTGCTAGAGATCGGCTCGGGATCTACGAGCAGTACTTC. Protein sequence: CSARDRLGIYEQYF.

Here the CDR3 reads CASLPLSGSKKDEQYF. CDR3 nucleotide sequence: TGTGCCAGCTTGCCGTTAAGCGGGAGTAAAAAGGACGAGCAGTACTTC. The chain joins TRBV2 to TRBJ2-4; TRBD2 matches 8 bases. The DNA end is a closer match to TRBJ2-7, so the J assignment may be wrong. The CDR3 has 16 amino acids. CDR1 SNHLY and CDR2 FYNNEI come from the germline V gene.

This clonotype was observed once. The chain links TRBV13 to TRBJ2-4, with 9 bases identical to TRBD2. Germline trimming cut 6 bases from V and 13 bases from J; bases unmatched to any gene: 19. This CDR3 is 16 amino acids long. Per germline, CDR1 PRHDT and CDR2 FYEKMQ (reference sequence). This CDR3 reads CASSYSGGRLYNEQYF. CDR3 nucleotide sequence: TGTGCCAGCAGTTACAGCGGGGGGCGACTTTACAATGAGCAGTACTTC.